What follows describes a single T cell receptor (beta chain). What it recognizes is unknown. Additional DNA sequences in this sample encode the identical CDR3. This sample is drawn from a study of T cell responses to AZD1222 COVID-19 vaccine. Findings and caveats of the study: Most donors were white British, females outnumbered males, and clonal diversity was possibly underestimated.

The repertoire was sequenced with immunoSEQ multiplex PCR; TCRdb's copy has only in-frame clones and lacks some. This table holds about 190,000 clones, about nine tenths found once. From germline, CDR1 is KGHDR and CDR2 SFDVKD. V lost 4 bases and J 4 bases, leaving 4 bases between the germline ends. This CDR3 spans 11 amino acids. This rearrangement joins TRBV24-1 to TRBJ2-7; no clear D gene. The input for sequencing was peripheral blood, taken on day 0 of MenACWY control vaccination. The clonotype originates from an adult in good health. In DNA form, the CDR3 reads TGTGCCACCAGTGAAGGGTACGAGCAGTACTTC. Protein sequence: CATSEGYEQYF.